The present T cell receptor beta chain was sequenced within a study of T cell repertoires in cytomegalovirus infection. At the level of the study: Both CMV infection and a matching HLA type were indicated by public TCR beta signatures. Regarding the study as a whole: Across the ex vivo response, the dominant clonotypes were HLA-C-restricted CMV-specific TCR beta clonotypes. Accumulated public TCR beta family frequency recognized individuals carrying CMV together with the relevant HLA.

MiXCR, run by TCRdb on the reads, gives a single entry per CDR3 protein. The table has around 120,000 distinct CDR3 sequences, 20% to 30% seen once. This clonotype was found many times. The antigen is undetermined. The CDR3 totals 14 residues. Per the germline V gene, CDR1 is SGHVS and CDR2 is FNYEAQ. The junction had 4 bases not matched to a gene; V was cut back by 1 base and J by 8 bases. The chain recombines TRBV7-6 with TRBJ1-4; the match to TRBD1 covers 7 bases. The receptor was derived from a human donor in good health (CMV status not recorded). Some clones in this sample may be carry-over from other donors' samples. The sample consisted of PBMCs, sequenced either directly or after in vitro stimulation (not recorded which). The CDR3 sequence is CASSLEGGWEKLFF. CDR3 in DNA: TGTGCCAGCAGCTTAGAAGGGGGCTGGGAAAAACTGTTTTTT.